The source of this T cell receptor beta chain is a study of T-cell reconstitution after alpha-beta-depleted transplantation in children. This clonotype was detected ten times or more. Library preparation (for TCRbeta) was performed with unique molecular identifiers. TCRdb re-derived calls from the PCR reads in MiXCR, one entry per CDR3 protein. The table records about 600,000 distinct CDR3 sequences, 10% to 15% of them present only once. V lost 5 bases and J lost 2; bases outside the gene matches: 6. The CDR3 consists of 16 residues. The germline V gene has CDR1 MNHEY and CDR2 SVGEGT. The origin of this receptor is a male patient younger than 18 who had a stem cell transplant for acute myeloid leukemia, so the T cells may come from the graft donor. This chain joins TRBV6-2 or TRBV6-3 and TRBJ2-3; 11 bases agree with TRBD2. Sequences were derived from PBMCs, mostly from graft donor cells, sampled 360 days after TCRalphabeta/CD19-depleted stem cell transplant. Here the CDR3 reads CASSHPGLAVTDTQYF. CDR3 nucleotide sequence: TGTGCCAGCAGTCATCCGGGACTAGCGGTCACAGATACGCAGTATTTT.